A selection of T cell receptor beta chains follows, all from one sample in a study of identical twins. Each CDR3 protein is one row after TCRdb ran MiXCR on the 5' RACE reads. The top ten clones hold roughly 2% of a sample with 200,000 to 250,000 distinct CDR3 sequences, about 7.5% of them seen once. The data also belong to a second study, concerning yellow fever vaccine responses in identical twins.

The specimen sequenced was memory (CD45RO+) T cells sorted from blood. These receptors all come from a woman between 18 and 29 years old in good health. The CDR3 runs from the conserved cysteine through the conserved F or W. D genes are given only for firm matches. Size tells how often a clone was seen (once, few, many) or the class of an expanded clone, and some rows leave it out.

size	V	J	D	CDR3	DNA
NA	TRBV7-9	TRBJ2-1	NA	CASSPYAWSNNEQFF	TGTGCCAGCAGCCCCTACGCATGGTCCAACAATGAGCAGTTCTTC
many	TRBV20-1	TRBJ2-1	TRBD2	CSAGRPSGSDEQFF	TGCAGTGCGGGGCGACCTAGCGGGAGCGATGAGCAGTTCTTC
many	TRBV6-2/TRBV6-3	TRBJ2-1	TRBD2	CASSYSPTSGLFNEQFF	TGTGCCAGCAGTTACTCACCGACTAGCGGCTTATTCAATGAGCAGTTCTTC
NA	TRBV25-1	TRBJ2-5	TRBD1	CASSDPPGQVVDRETQHF	TGTGCCAGCAGTGATCCCCCTGGACAGGTTGTTGATAGGGAGACCCAGCACTTC
NA	TRBV25-1	TRBJ2-5	TRBD2	CASSLGGLAEKETQYF	TGTGCCAGCAGTCTGGGAGGACTAGCGGAAAAAGAGACCCAGTACTTC
many	TRBV12-3/TRBV12-4	TRBJ2-2	TRBD1	CASIRTGNPTGELFF	TGTGCCAGCATCCGGACAGGGAACCCAACCGGGGAGCTGTTTTTT
many	TRBV6-5	TRBJ2-5	TRBD2	CASSLLGLTGGETQYF	TGTGCCAGCAGCCTACTCGGCTTGACGGGGGGAGAGACCCAGTACTTC
NA	TRBV12-3/TRBV12-4	TRBJ2-7	NA	CASSFKQGYEQYF	TGTGCCAGCAGTTTTAAACAGGGCTACGAGCAGTACTTC
few	TRBV2	TRBJ2-1	TRBD2	CASSRGRAFNEQFF	TGTGCCAGCAGTCGGGGGAGGGCCTTCAATGAGCAGTTCTTC
NA	TRBV21-1	TRBJ2-3	NA	CASSKAWTSGSPDTQYF	TGTGCCAGCAGCAAAGCATGGACTAGCGGGAGCCCAGATACGCAGTATTTT
many	TRBV20-1	TRBJ1-1	TRBD1	CSAAGQGAEAFF	TGCAGTGCTGCGGGACAGGGGGCTGAAGCTTTCTTT
few	TRBV18	TRBJ1-2	NA	CASSPNDSGYGYTF	TGTGCCAGCTCACCCAATGATTCAGGCTATGGCTACACCTTC
NA	TRBV6-1	TRBJ1-1	NA	CASSVLGPNTEAFF	TGTGCCAGCAGTGTCCTGGGCCCGAACACTGAAGCTTTCTTT
few	TRBV5-1	TRBJ2-1	NA	CASSQDRGNNEQFF	TGCGCCAGCAGCCAAGACCGGGGCAACAATGAGCAGTTCTTC
few	TRBV5-1	TRBJ2-5	TRBD2	CASSLGTSGSETQYF	TGCGCCAGCAGCTTGGGGACTAGCGGTTCGGAGACCCAGTACTTC
few	TRBV24-1	TRBJ2-1	TRBD1	CATSDPGQGVVDEQFF	TGTGCCACCAGTGACCCGGGACAGGGGGTGGTTGATGAGCAGTTCTTC
many	TRBV29-1	TRBJ2-2	NA	CSVGVPSLYTGELFF	TGCAGCGTTGGCGTTCCTTCTTTATACACCGGGGAGCTGTTTTTT
NA	TRBV7-9	TRBJ2-2	NA	CASSYLEGRTGELFF	TGTGCCAGCAGCTATTTAGAGGGTCGTACCGGGGAGCTGTTTTTT
many	TRBV20-1	TRBJ2-7	TRBD2	CSARPPGGIYSYEQYF	TGCAGTGCTCGCCCCCCCGGGGGGATTTACTCCTACGAGCAGTACTTC
few	TRBV5-6	TRBJ2-1	NA	CASSWDNEQFF	TGTGCCAGCAGCTGGGACAATGAGCAGTTCTTC
few	TRBV27	TRBJ1-5	TRBD1	CASRETGVGQPQHF	TGTGCCAGCAGGGAGACAGGGGTAGGTCAGCCCCAGCATTTT
many	TRBV4-2	TRBJ2-5	NA	CASSPEGVQETQYF	TGTGCCAGCAGCCCAGAGGGGGTCCAAGAGACCCAGTACTTC
many	TRBV6-2/TRBV6-3	TRBJ2-5	TRBD2	CASSPGLADQETQYF	TGTGCCAGCAGTCCCGGACTAGCTGACCAAGAGACCCAGTACTTC
many	TRBV6-2/TRBV6-3	TRBJ1-5	TRBD1	CASKRTGVNQPQHF	TGTGCCAGCAAACGGACAGGGGTAAATCAGCCCCAGCATTTT
NA	TRBV6-1	TRBJ2-7	TRBD2	CASRDGLAAAYEQYF	TGTGCCAGCAGGGATGGACTAGCGGCCGCCTACGAGCAGTACTTC
few	TRBV20-1	TRBJ2-7	NA	CSASSGTYEQYF	TGCAGTGCTAGTAGCGGCACCTACGAGCAGTACTTC
many	TRBV6-1	TRBJ2-2	NA	CASRRGASGELFF	TGTGCCAGCCGGAGAGGGGCCTCCGGGGAGCTGTTTTTT
NA	TRBV3-1	TRBJ2-1	NA	CAFSLRQVVTRPTGEQFF	TGTGCCTTCAGTTTAAGACAGGTAGTGACGCGTCCTACTGGGGAGCAGTTCTTC
many	TRBV29-1	TRBJ2-5	TRBD2	CSVEGGQLAGETQYF	TGCAGCGTTGAAGGGGGCCAACTAGCGGGAGAGACCCAGTACTTC
many	TRBV20-1	TRBJ2-7	NA	CSASSGGRRNEQYF	TGCAGTGCTAGTTCCGGGGGGCGAAGAAACGAGCAGTACTTC
many	TRBV24-1	TRBJ2-7	NA	CATSEGYEQYF	TGTGCCACCAGTGAAGGATACGAGCAGTACTTC
few	TRBV27	TRBJ2-1	TRBD2	CASSTTTSGTVYNEQFF	TGTGCCAGCAGTACAACGACTAGCGGGACGGTCTACAATGAGCAGTTCTTC
few	TRBV20-1	TRBJ2-4	TRBD2	CSARGGIAGARDQYF	TGCAGTGCTAGAGGTGGGATAGCGGGGGCGAGGGATCAGTACTTC
many	TRBV29-1	TRBJ2-7	NA	CSVFYYEQYF	TGCAGCGTTTTTTATTACGAGCAGTACTTC
NA	TRBV3-1	TRBJ2-5	NA	CASCQGTRDGETQYF	TGTGCCAGCTGCCAAGGGACCCGGGATGGAGAGACCCAGTACTTC
few	TRBV6-2/TRBV6-3	TRBJ1-1	NA	CASSLDTDTEAFF	TGTGCCAGCAGTTTGGACACTGACACTGAAGCTTTCTTT
few	TRBV7-2	TRBJ2-1	NA	CASSLERSSNEQFF	TGTGCCAGCAGCTTAGAGAGGTCCAGCAATGAGCAGTTCTTC
few	TRBV28	TRBJ2-2	NA	CASSLRRGLRTGELFF	TGTGCCAGCAGTTTAAGAAGGGGATTACGCACCGGGGAGCTGTTTTTT
NA	TRBV3-1	TRBJ1-6	TRBD1	CASRFSQGAYSPLHF	TGTGCCAGCAGGTTTAGCCAGGGGGCTTATTCACCCCTCCACTTT
many	TRBV14	TRBJ1-1	NA	CASSQDRRMNTEAFF	TGTGCCAGCAGCCAAGATCGTCGTATGAACACTGAAGCTTTCTTT
few	TRBV24-1	TRBJ2-2	TRBD1	CATRDRGETGELFF	TGTGCCACCAGGGACAGGGGGGAAACCGGGGAGCTGTTTTTT
many	TRBV28	TRBJ1-4	NA	CASSTGALNEKLFF	TGTGCCAGCAGTACCGGGGCACTTAATGAAAAACTGTTTTTT
NA	TRBV7-9	TRBJ1-2	TRBD1	CASSLDLSSGGYGYTF	TGTGCCAGCAGCTTAGACCTTTCGTCAGGGGGGTATGGCTACACCTTC
NA	TRBV11-2	TRBJ2-5	NA	CASSIGRAETQYF	TGTGCCAGCAGCATTGGACGGGCCGAGACCCAGTACTTC
few	TRBV30	TRBJ2-5	TRBD1	CAWENRGTETQYF	TGTGCCTGGGAAAACAGGGGCACCGAGACCCAGTACTTC
few	TRBV6-2/TRBV6-3	TRBJ1-1	NA	CASSSSGVAEAFF	TGTGCCAGCAGTTCATCGGGGGTTGCTGAAGCTTTCTTT
few	TRBV7-8	TRBJ2-7	NA	CASRQGIQTYEQYF	TGTGCCAGCAGGCAGGGAATTCAGACCTACGAGCAGTACTTC
many	TRBV16	TRBJ1-4	TRBD1	CASSQPGTGGEKLFF	TGTGCCAGCAGCCAACCCGGGACAGGGGGTGAAAAACTGTTTTTT